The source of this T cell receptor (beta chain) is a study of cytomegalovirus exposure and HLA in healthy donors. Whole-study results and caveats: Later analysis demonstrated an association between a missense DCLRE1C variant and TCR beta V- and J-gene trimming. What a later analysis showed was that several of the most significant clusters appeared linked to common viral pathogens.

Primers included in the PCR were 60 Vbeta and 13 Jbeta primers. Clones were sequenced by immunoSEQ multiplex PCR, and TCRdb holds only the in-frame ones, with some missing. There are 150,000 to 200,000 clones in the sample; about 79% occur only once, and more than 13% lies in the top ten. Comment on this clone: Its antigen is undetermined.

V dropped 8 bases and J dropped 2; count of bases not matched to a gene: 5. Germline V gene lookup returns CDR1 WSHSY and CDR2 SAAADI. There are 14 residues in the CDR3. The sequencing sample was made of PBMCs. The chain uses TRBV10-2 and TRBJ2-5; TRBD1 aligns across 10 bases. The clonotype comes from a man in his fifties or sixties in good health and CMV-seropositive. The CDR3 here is CASSGQGGQETQYF. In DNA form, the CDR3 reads TGCGCCAGCTCTGGACAGGGGGGACAAGAGACCCAGTACTTC.